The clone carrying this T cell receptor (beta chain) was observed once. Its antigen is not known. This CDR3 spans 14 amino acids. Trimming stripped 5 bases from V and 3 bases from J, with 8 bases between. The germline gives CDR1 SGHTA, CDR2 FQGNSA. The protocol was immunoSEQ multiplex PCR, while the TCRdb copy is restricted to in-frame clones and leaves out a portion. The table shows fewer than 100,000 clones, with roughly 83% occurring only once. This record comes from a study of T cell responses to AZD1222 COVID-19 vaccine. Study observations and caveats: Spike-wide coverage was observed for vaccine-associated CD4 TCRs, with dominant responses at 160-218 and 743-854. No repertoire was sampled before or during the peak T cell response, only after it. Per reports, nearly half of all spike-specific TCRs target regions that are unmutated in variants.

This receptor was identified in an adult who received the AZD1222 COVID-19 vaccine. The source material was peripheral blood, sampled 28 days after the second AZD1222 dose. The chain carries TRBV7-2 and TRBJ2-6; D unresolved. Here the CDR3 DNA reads TGTGCCAGCAGCCCGCGCGTTGGGGCCAACGTCCTGACTTTC. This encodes CASSPRVGANVLTF.